One sample yielded the 4 T cell receptor beta chains listed below, sequenced in a study of blood T cell repertoires in COVID-19. Data came from immunoSEQ multiplex PCR; TCRdb stores just in-frame clones and leaves some out. In the table there are about 300,000 clones, more than 80% of which are singletons. Specimen: peripheral blood. These receptors originate from a woman in her twenties or thirties with COVID-19, enrolled during active disease.

The chain has TRBV10-3 and TRBJ1-1; 8 bases fit TRBD1. The CDR3 extends over 16 amino acids. CDR1 and CDR2 from the germline V gene are ENHRY and SYGVKD. Trimming removed 2 bases from V and 4 bases from J; junction bases left unmatched: 9. This CDR3 reads CAISEPGTGRGTEAFF. CDR3 nucleotide sequence: TGTGCCATCAGTGAGCCCGGGACAGGTAGGGGCACTGAAGCTTTCTTT.

As to this clone: The junction and the germline gene differ at one end; a read error may be behind it. This chain joins TRBV23-1 and TRBJ2-3; 14 bases match TRBD2. TRBV23-1 is labeled an ORF, and its function is uncertain. CDR3 length equals 17 residues. In DNA, the CDR3 is TGCGCCAGCTGTCAAGAAGGGACTAGCGGGAGAGTAGATACGCAGTATTTT. It encodes CASCQEGTSGRVDTQYF.

The V call is TRBV5-4, the J call TRBJ2-7, with D possibly TRBD1 on 6 matching bases. The germline V and J ends were trimmed by 4 bases and 3 bases, with 14 bases remaining between them. The germline gives CDR1 SGHNT, CDR2 YYREEE (reference sequence). The CDR3 is 14 amino acids. The CDR3 DNA sequence: TGTGCCAGCAGCAAGGAGACAGGTTTCTACGAGCAGTACTTC. Amino acid sequence: CASSKETGFYEQYF. The full variable domain, with the rest looked up from reference TRBV5-4 and TRBJ2-7, is ETGVTQSPTHLIKTRGQQVTLRCSSQSGHNTVSWYQQALGQGPQFIFQYYREEENGRGNFPPRFSGLQFPNYSSELNVNALELDDSALYLCASSKETGFYEQYFGPGTRLTVT.

The chain recombines TRBV4-3 with TRBJ2-3; 10 bases match TRBD2. The J segment lost 6 bases and the V segment lost 6 bases, leaving 12 bases of the junction unmatched. Germline assignment: CDR1 LGHNA and CDR2 YSLEER. This CDR3 is 16 amino acids long. CDR3 DNA sequence: TGCGCCAGCAGACGATCCCTAGCGGGAGTGGGGGATACGCAGTATTTT. It yields the protein CASRRSLAGVGDTQYF.